The 8 T cell receptor beta chains presented below share a single source sample, sequenced in a study of cytomegalovirus exposure and HLA in healthy donors. Primers included in the PCR were 60 Vbeta and 13 Jbeta primers. Sequenced by immunoSEQ multiplex PCR; TCRdb stores in-frame clones only, minus some. This repertoire shows around 200,000 clones, around 83% found once; its top ten account for roughly 1.6%. Sequences were obtained from PBMCs. The receptors shown here come from a man between 45 and 60 years old in good health and CMV-seronegative.

Concerning this clone itself: Compared with germline, one end of the junction differs, possibly owing to a read error. The V gene is TRBV9, the J gene TRBJ1-3; weak D call: TRBD1 (6 bases). The CDR3 has 15 amino acids. Germline assignment: CDR1 SGDLS and CDR2 YYNGEE. The CDR3 reads CASSVYDRFGDTIYF. The CDR3 DNA reads as TGTGCCAGCAGCGTATACGACAGGTTTGGAGACACCATATATTTT.

In regard to this clone: Compared with germline, one end of the junction differs, possibly owing to a read error. CDR3: CASSVVDGKNLVF. The CDR3 DNA reads as TGTGCCAGCAGCGTAGTCGACGGGAAAAATTTGGTTTTT. The chain is built from TRBV9 and TRBJ1-4; D is unresolved. This CDR3 is built from 13 residues. Germline V lookup: CDR1 SGDLS, CDR2 YYNGEE. The full variable domain, in which reference TRBV9 and TRBJ1-4 provide the parts outside the CDR3, is DSGVTQTPKHLITATGQRVTLRCSPRSGDLSVYWYQQSLDQGLQFLIQYYNGEERAKGNILERFSAQQFPDLHSELNLSSLELGDSALYFCASSVVDGKNLVFGSGTQLSVL.

V usage is TRBV7-9 and J usage is TRBJ2-7; TRBD1 matches at 9 bases. This CDR3 is built from 14 residues. Trimming took 0 bases from V and 5 from J; bases not matched to a gene: 2. CDR1 and CDR2 from the germline V gene are SEHNR and FQNEAQ (reference sequence). CDR3 DNA sequence: TGTGCCAGCAGCTTAGCCGGGACAGGGAACGAGCAGTACTTC. This encodes CASSLAGTGNEQYF.

The chain combines TRBV6-5 with TRBJ2-5; D gene ambiguous. The DNA matches TRBJ2-7 better at its end, which makes the J call doubtful. Germline V gives CDR1 MNHEY, CDR2 SVGAGI. The CDR3 sequence is 14 residues long. The CDR3 protein is CASRSLGGAYEQYF. DNA of the CDR3: TGTGCCAGCAGGTCACTTGGTGGGGCCTACGAGCAGTACTTC.

This clone has only a few counts. This chain connects TRBV5-1 to TRBJ2-7; 16 positions match TRBD2. V shed 4 bases, J shed 8 bases, and the junction held 9 bases outside the gene matches. The germline gives CDR1 SGHRS, CDR2 YFSETQ. The CDR3 is 16 amino acids. The CDR3 region has the DNA TGCGCCAGCAGCCCACTAACGGGACTAGCGGGGGGGAAGCAGTACTTC. This encodes CASSPLTGLAGGKQYF.

V is TRBV28 and J is TRBJ1-3; perhaps TRBD1 as D (5 bases). Germline CDR1 is MDHEN and CDR2 is SYDVKM. The length of the CDR3 is 15 residues. V lost 2 bases and J lost 0, with 8 bases in between. The CDR3 DNA reads TGTGCCAGCAGTTTAACAGGACACTCTGGAAACACCATATATTTT. This encodes CASSLTGHSGNTIYF.

The chain uses TRBV5-1 and TRBJ1-1; 7 positions match TRBD1. Germline V gives CDR1 SGHRS, CDR2 YFSETQ. The V gene end was trimmed by 1 base and the J gene end by 1 base; junction bases not matched to a gene: 1. The CDR3 is 14 amino acids. Here the CDR3 reads CASSLNRGNTEAFF. The CDR3 bases are TGCGCCAGCAGCTTGAACAGGGGGAACACTGAAGCTTTCTTT.

The chain links TRBV6-6 to TRBJ1-2, with 7 nucleotides matching TRBD1. Germline V gene data show CDR1 as MNHNY and CDR2 as SVGAGI (reference sequence). J gave up 6 bases and V 5 bases, and 6 bases lay outside the gene matches. The CDR3 contains 13 residues. The CDR3: CASSVQGKDGYTF. The CDR3 nucleotides read TGTGCCAGCAGTGTACAGGGGAAGGATGGCTACACCTTC.